The clone carrying this T cell receptor (beta chain) was counted ten times or more. Antigen specificity is unknown. Germline assignment: CDR1 DFQATT and CDR2 SNEGSKA (reference sequence). There are 14 residues in the CDR3. Between the trimmed V and J ends, which lost 4 bases and 6 bases, there was a span of 18 bases. This entry belongs to a study of early T cells in non-severe SARS-CoV-2 infection. Across the study: Chains from this unsorted whole-blood bulk RNA could not be paired. Study conclusions and caveats: The study's VDJdb matching favored anti-spike CD8 responses and missed private and CD4 specificities.

Researchers tagged individual cDNA molecules with unique molecular identifiers. TCRdb called the 5' RACE reads again in MiXCR, with one record for every CDR3 protein. Here the sample spans 40,000 to 45,000 distinct CDR3 sequences, 9.5% to 15% being singletons. The specimen was whole blood. This clonotype was sampled from an adult who was a healthcare worker with PCR-confirmed SARS-CoV-2 infection or an uninfected control (not recorded which). This chain joins TRBV20-1 and TRBJ2-5; D not certain. CDR3 nucleotide sequence: TGCAGTGCTACTCCAGACCCCCGCTCGAAGACCCAGTACTTC. Residues: CSATPDPRSKTQYF.